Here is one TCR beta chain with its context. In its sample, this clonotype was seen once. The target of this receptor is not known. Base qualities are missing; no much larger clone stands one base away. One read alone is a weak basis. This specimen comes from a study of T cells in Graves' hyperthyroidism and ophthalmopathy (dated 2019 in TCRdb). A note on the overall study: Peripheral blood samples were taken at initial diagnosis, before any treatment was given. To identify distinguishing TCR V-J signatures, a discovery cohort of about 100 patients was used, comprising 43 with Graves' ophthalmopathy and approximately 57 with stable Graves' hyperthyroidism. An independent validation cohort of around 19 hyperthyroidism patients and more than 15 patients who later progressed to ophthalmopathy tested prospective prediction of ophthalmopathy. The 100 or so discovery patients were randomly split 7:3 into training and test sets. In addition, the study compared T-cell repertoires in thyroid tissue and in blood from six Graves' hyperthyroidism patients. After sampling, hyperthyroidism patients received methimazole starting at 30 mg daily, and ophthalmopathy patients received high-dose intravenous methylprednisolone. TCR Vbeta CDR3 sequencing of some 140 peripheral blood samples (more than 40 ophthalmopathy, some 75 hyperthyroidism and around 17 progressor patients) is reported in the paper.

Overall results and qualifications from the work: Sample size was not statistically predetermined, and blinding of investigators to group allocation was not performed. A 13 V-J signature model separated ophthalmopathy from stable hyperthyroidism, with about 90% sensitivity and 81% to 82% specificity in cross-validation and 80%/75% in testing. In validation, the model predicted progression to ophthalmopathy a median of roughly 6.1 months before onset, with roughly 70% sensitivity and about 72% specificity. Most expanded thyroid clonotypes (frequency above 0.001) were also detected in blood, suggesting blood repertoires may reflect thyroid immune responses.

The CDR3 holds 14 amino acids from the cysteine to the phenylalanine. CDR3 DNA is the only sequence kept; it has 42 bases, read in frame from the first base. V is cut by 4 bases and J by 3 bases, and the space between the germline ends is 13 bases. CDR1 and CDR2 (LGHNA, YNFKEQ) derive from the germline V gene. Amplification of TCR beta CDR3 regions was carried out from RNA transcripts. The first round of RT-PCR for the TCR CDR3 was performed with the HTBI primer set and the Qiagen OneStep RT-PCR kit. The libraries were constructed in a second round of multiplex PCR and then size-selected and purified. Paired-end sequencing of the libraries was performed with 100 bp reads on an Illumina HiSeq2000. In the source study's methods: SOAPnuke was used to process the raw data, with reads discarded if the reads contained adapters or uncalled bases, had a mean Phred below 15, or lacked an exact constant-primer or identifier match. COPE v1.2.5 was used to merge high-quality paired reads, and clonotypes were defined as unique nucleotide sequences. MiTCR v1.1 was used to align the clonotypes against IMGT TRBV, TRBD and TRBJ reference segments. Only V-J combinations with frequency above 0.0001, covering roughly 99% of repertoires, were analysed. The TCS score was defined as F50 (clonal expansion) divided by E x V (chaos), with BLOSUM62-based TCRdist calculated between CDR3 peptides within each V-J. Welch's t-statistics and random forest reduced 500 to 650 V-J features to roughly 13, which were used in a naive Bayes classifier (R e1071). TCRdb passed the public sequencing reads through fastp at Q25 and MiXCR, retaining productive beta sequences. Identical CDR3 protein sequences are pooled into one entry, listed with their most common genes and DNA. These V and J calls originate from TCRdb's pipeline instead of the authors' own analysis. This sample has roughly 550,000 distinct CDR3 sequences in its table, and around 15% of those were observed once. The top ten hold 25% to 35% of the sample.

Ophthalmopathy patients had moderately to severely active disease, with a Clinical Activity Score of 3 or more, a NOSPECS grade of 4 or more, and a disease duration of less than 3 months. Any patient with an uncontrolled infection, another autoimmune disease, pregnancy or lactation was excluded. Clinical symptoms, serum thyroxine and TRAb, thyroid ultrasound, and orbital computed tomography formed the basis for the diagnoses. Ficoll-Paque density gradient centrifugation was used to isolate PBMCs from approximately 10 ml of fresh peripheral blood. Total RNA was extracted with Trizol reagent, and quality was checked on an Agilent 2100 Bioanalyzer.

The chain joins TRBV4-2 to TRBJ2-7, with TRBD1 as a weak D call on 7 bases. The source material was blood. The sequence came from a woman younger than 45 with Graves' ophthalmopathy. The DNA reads TGTGCCAGCAGCCCGCGGGACAGCCACTACGAGCAGTACTTC. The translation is CASSPRDSHYEQYF.